These T cell receptor beta chains were read from a single sample in a study of cytomegalovirus exposure and HLA in healthy donors. Profiled with immunoSEQ multiplex PCR; TCRdb holds only in-frame clones, not every one. The sample includes some 77,000 clones, roughly 79% seen only once; the top ten take around a fifth. Sequencing input: PBMCs. These receptors were obtained from a woman aged 40 to 55 in good health and CMV-seropositive. The CDR3 runs from the conserved cysteine through the conserved F or W. A D gene is named only where the DNA matches it firmly. Expanded clones are given a class, and other clones once, few, many or no size at all.

D gene	CDR3 length	J gene	clone size	V gene	CDR3 protein	CDR3 DNA
TRBD2	16	TRBJ2-1	-	TRBV29-1	CSVVIRGTSGYNEQFF	TGCAGCGTTGTTATTCGGGGGACTAGCGGGTACAATGAGCAGTTCTTC
-	15	TRBJ2-7	-	TRBV7-8	CASSTRATGSYEQYF	TGTGCCAGCAGCACACGGGCCACAGGGTCCTACGAGCAGTACTTC
TRBD1	14	TRBJ1-5	-	TRBV5-4	CASSADRGGQPQHF	TGTGCCAGCAGCGCGGACAGGGGGGGACAGCCCCAGCATTTT
TRBD1	16	TRBJ1-2	-	TRBV19	CASSIEVGQGTYGYTF	TGTGCCAGTAGTATAGAGGTCGGACAGGGGACCTATGGCTACACCTTC
-	16	TRBJ1-4	few	TRBV6-1	CASSEAPGPTNEKLFF	TGTGCCAGCAGTGAAGCCCCAGGGCCAACTAATGAAAAACTGTTTTTT
-	15	TRBJ2-7	-	TRBV6-5	CASSYSRVSYYEQYF	TGTGCCAGCAGTTACTCACGGGTCTCCTACTACGAGCAGTACTTC
TRBD1	17	TRBJ1-1	-	TRBV7-9	CASSNSVSRGQNTEAFF	TGTGCCAGCAGCAATTCCGTTTCTAGGGGGCAGAACACTGAAGCTTTCTTT
-	13	TRBJ2-7	-	TRBV6-1	CASSVGSSYEQYF	TGTGCCAGCAGTGTTGGCAGTTCCTACGAGCAGTACTTC
TRBD2	16	TRBJ2-1	-	TRBV2	CASSVTTSGRASEQFF	TGTGCCAGCAGTGTAACCACTAGCGGGAGGGCCTCTGAGCAGTTCTTC
TRBD1	15	TRBJ1-4	-	TRBV5-6	CASSRGQGVREKLFF	TGTGCCAGCAGCCGTGGACAGGGCGTTCGGGAAAAACTGTTTTTT